This T cell receptor (beta chain) was observed in a study of control samples from healthy donors and cancer patients. Sequencing was performed with immunoSEQ multiplex PCR; in TCRdb, only in-frame clones are kept and a portion is missing. The data show roughly 100,000 clones, with around 88% seen just once and about 19% held by the top ten. This clone appeared a single time. The germline V and J ends were trimmed by 2 bases and 5 bases, with 18 bases remaining between them. Germline CDR1 reads SGHRS; CDR2 reads YFSETQ. CDR3 length equals 16 residues. The J gene is TRBJ2-3, the V gene TRBV5-1; the D gene is possibly TRBD2 (5 bases). The sequenced material came from PBMCs. This TCR came from a man in his fifties or sixties with lung cancer. The CDR3 bases are TGCGCCAGCAGCTTCGGGAAAGCACTTAGGGTAGATACGCAGTATTTT. Translating it yields CASSFGKALRVDTQYF. Based on the CDR3 plus reference TRBV5-1 and TRBJ2-3, the full variable domain is KAGVTQTPRYLIKTRGQQVTLSCSPISGHRSVSWYQQTPGQGLQFLFEYFSETQRNKGNFPGRFSGRQFSNSRSEMNVSTLELGDSALYLCASSFGKALRVDTQYFGPGTRLTVL.